The rows below give T cell receptor beta chains drawn from one sample of a study of healthy donors' naive CD4 and CD8 T cells. In TCRdb, the reads were re-called with MiXCR into one record per CDR3 protein. The top ten clones hold around 2% of a sample with 180,000 or so distinct CDR3 sequences, around 80% of them seen once. The specimen sequenced was naive CD4+ and CD8+ T cells sorted from blood, pooled from several donors. These receptors came from a pool of human donors in good health; the sample pools cells from several healthy donors. The conserved cysteine and the conserved F or W are not part of the CDR3 here. A D gene is named only where the DNA matches it firmly. The listing skips clone size in some rows; elsewhere it reads once, few, many or a size class.

clone size	V gene	D gene	J gene	CDR3 length	CDR3 protein
NA	TRBV6-1	TRBD2	TRBJ2-7	16	ASSERLAGGLTSYEQY
NA	TRBV11-2	NA	TRBJ2-1	13	ASSSRLSEYNEQF
NA	TRBV6-5	NA	TRBJ2-7	14	ASSYILGPVSYEQY
NA	TRBV4-2	TRBD2	TRBJ2-5	14	ASSPGLAGAQETQY
NA	TRBV27	NA	TRBJ1-2	11	ASSGTGNYGYT
NA	TRBV20-1	TRBD2	TRBJ2-5	12	SARPGTSQETQY
NA	TRBV29-1	TRBD1	TRBJ2-7	12	SVEDEQGNYEQY
NA	TRBV7-9	NA	TRBJ2-1	11	ASSLTVYNEQF
NA	TRBV6-5	NA	TRBJ2-3	13	ASSSLGASTDTQY
NA	TRBV6-5	NA	TRBJ2-1	13	ASSYAGGSYNEQF
few	TRBV29-1	NA	TRBJ2-1	11	SAMVGGGDEQF
NA	TRBV6-6	NA	TRBJ1-1	10	ASIGLNTEAF
NA	TRBV29-1	TRBD1	TRBJ2-1	11	SVNRGSYNEQF
NA	TRBV19	NA	TRBJ2-1	10	ASSSRGNEQF
NA	TRBV28	NA	TRBJ1-2	11	ASSLGQSEGYT
NA	TRBV29-1	NA	TRBJ2-1	8	SVGFIEQF
NA	TRBV30	TRBD1	TRBJ2-7	10	ASMNQDRGMY
few	TRBV28	TRBD1	TRBJ2-5	11	ASTEQGQETQY
NA	TRBV29-1	NA	TRBJ2-7	8	SAVSYEQY
NA	TRBV10-3	NA	TRBJ2-3	13	AISLSRDITDTQY